This T cell receptor (beta chain) comes out of a study of blood T cell repertoires in COVID-19 (TCRdb year 2020). Background for the entire study: Samples from collaborators originated in the United States, Italy and Spain and spanned both the acute and convalescent phases of COVID-19. The prospective study material was composed of cDNA or gDNA derived from T cells, B-cell-depleted T cells, or PBMCs. The dataset comprised deeply sampled blood TCRbeta repertoires from subjects exposed to, actively infected with, or recovered from COVID-19. The repertoires were released in a freely available public database meant as a resource for research on the immune response to SARS-CoV-2. The samples were drawn from the first 160 participants of the ongoing ImmuneRACE study and from roughly 1,300 subjects provided by 6 global collaborators. A de-identified subject ID, COVID-19 status, age in years and sex were almost always included in the sample metadata. Where available, HLA class I and class II types were taken from metadata supplied by the sample provider and were not determined by assay-based typing. The research as a whole found: How much clinical and demographic metadata was included differed by source and by participant, and the metadata was provided uncurated.

On this clone itself: Its antigen is currently not known. No per-base quality is available; no much larger clone lies one base away.

The V and J ends are trimmed by 3 bases and 4 bases, leaving 15 bases between them. According to the germline V gene, CDR1 reads MDHEN and CDR2 reads SYDVKM. From cysteine to phenylalanine, the CDR3 is 15 amino acids long. Of the read, only the CDR3 DNA is kept; its 45 bases are in frame from base 1. One collaborating source in Seattle enrolled patients while the patients were actively infected and followed the patients over time throughout the course of disease. Each collaborating institution followed its own protocols to collect whole blood in K2EDTA tubes. For TCRbeta analysis, collaborators shipped samples as frozen whole blood, isolated PBMCs, or DNA extracted from either of those sample types. The immunoSEQ Assay, a bias-controlled multiplex PCR, was used to amplify TCRbeta CDR3 regions from genomic DNA. Processing in the source paper ran as follows. The number of nucleated cells in each sample was estimated from the amplification of reference gene primers within the assay. To quantify the absolute abundance of each unique TCRbeta CDR3 rearrangement, sequence reads were collapsed and filtered. Productive Simpson clonality was computed per sample as the square root of Simpson's diversity index over productive rearrangements. TCRdb provides this immuneACCESS table in a form limited to in-frame rearrangements. Some clones are lacking; in checked studies, under half of them reflect an unresolved V gene, and why the rest are absent is not known. That table is the source of V, J and clone size, and D and trimming were worked out from the DNA. Counted in this sample were around 480,000 clones; approximately 88% of them appeared once. The top ten hold 10% to 15% of the sample.

What was sequenced was peripheral blood. The TCR originated in a woman aged 50 to 65 with COVID-19, enrolled during active disease. The rearrangement combines TRBV28 with TRBJ1-2, with the D gene not clear enough to name. At the DNA level, the sequence is TGTGCCAGCAGTTTCCAAGGTATTGGGAGCTATGGCTACACCTTC. The encoded protein is CASSFQGIGSYGYTF.